Below, 7 T cell receptor beta chains from the same sample are listed, as sequenced in a study of cytomegalovirus exposure and HLA in healthy donors. The PCR had 60 Vbeta and 13 Jbeta primers. Only in-frame clones appear in the TCRdb table, and some are missing; sequencing was by immunoSEQ multiplex PCR. This table has fewer than 150,000 clones, around 66% appearing once. Input material: PBMCs. The source is a man between 18 and 35 years old in good health and CMV-seropositive.

The chain joins TRBV10-3 to TRBJ2-3, with TRBD2 as a possible D gene (7 bases). V lost 0 bases and J lost 2, with 9 bases in between. The CDR3 is 15 amino acids. Germline V lookup: CDR1 ENHRY, CDR2 SYGVKD. The CDR3 reads CAISESGGATDTQYF. Written as DNA, the CDR3 is TGTGCCATCAGTGAGTCAGGGGGGGCCACAGATACGCAGTATTTT.

This clone has a handful of counts. The chain carries TRBV7-9 and TRBJ1-5, with D tentatively TRBD1 (5 bases). The germline V gene encodes CDR1 SEHNR and CDR2 FQNEAQ (reference sequence). The CDR3 length is 14 residues. Trimming removed 5 bases at V and 7 bases at J, with 15 bases between. CDR3 bases: TGTGCCAGCAGCGATCAGGGTGGTGGACAGCCCCAGCATTTT. It codes for CASSDQGGGQPQHF.

The gene calls are TRBV30 and TRBJ1-4; D remains ambiguous. The CDR3 is 14 amino acids. Germline lookup yields CDR1 GTSNPN and CDR2 SVGIG (reference sequence). V dropped 3 bases and J dropped 0 bases, with 8 bases sitting between them. The CDR3 spells CAWSGLPTNEKLFF. The CDR3 DNA reads TGTGCCTGGAGCGGACTGCCAACTAATGAAAAACTGTTTTTT.

This chain joins TRBV5-1 and TRBJ2-7, with 7 nucleotides matching TRBD2. CDR3 length: 15 amino acids. CDR1 SGHRS and CDR2 YFSETQ come from the germline V gene. V lost 0 bases, J lost 0 bases, and 3 bases stayed unmatched. This CDR3 reads CASSLGAGYSYEQYF. The CDR3 DNA reads as TGCGCCAGCAGCTTGGGAGCGGGGTACTCCTACGAGCAGTACTTC.

The CDR3 DNA sequence: TGCAGCGTTGTAACGGCAGGGGGCACTGAAGCTTTCTTT. Amino acids: CSVVTAGGTEAFF. V is TRBV29-1 and J is TRBJ1-1; 7 nucleotides agree with TRBD1. CDR3 size: 13 residues. Germline V CDR1 and CDR2: SQVTM, ANQGSEA. The ends lost 4 bases at V and 4 bases at J; junction bases unmatched: 6.

This clone was seen only a few times. The chain combines TRBV27 with TRBJ1-5; no reliable D call. Per germline, CDR1 MNHEY and CDR2 SMNVEV (reference sequence). V was clipped by 3 bases and J by 4 bases, with 10 bases between them. The CDR3 totals 14 residues. CDR3 residues: CASSFLRGNQPQHF. Here the CDR3 DNA reads TGTGCCAGCAGTTTTTTGCGCGGTAATCAGCCCCAGCATTTT.

CDR3: CASSINRGTRNTIYF. Here the CDR3 DNA reads TGTGCCAGCAGTATAAACAGGGGAACGAGAAACACCATATATTTT. The chain joins TRBV11-2 to TRBJ1-3; TRBD1 aligns across 7 bases. Germline CDR1 is SGHAT and CDR2 is FQNNGV. The ends lost 6 bases at V and 5 bases at J; junction bases unmatched: 10. The length of the CDR3 is 15 residues.